This TCR beta chain was recorded in a study of Ad26.COV2.S vaccination and SARS-CoV-2 variants. Overall study: By the intramuscular route, Ad26.COV2.S was given once, or twice 56 days apart. Study-wide results and caveats: Vaccinees displayed broader spike-specific TCR repertoires than placebo recipients.

The trim removed 0 bases at V and 5 bases at J, leaving 11 bases unmatched. Germline CDR1 and CDR2: SGHRS and YFSETQ. The CDR3 is 17 residues long. A word on this clone: No antigen is known for it.

Indicated treatment: approximately 18 received Ad26.COV2.S at low or high dose, single or two shots; roughly five received placebo; per-sample allocation not given. After the first vaccine or placebo injection, samples were drawn on day 63. An Ad26 vector carrying the Wuhan-strain SARS-CoV-2 spike served as the vaccine. TCRdb's table, derived via immunoSEQ multiplex PCR, lists solely in-frame clones and lacks some. The repertoire holds under 600,000 clones, with about 89% as singletons. The input for sequencing was peripheral blood, taken in a trial of Ad26.COV2.S vaccine versus placebo. The TCR comes from a person between 18 and 60 years old who received the Ad26.COV2.S COVID-19 vaccine or a placebo. The J gene is TRBJ2-1, the V gene TRBV5-1; 7 bases are a match to TRBD2. For the CDR3, the DNA is TGCGCCAGCAGCTTGGTGGGAGCGGGACTAACCAACAATGAGCAGTTCTTC. It codes for CASSLVGAGLTNNEQFF.